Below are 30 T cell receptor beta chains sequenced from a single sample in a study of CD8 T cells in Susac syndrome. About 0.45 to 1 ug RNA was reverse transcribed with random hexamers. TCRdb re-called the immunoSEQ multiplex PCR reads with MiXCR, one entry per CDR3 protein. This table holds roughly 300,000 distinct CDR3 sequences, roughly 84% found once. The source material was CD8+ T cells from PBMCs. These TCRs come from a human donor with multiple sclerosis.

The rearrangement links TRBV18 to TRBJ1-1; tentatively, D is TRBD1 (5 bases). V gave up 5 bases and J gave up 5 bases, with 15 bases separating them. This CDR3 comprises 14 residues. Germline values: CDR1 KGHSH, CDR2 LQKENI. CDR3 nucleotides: TGTGCCAGCTCAGCGGGGCCCCTGAGGACTGAAGCTTTCTTT. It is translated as CASSAGPLRTEAFF.

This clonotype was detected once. The CDR3 loop reads CASGLASGHEQYF. The CDR3 nucleotides read TGTGCTAGTGGTTTGGCTAGCGGCCACGAGCAGTACTTC. This chain joins TRBV12-5 and TRBJ2-7, with 7 bases matching TRBD2. CDR3 size: 13 residues. The germline V gene encodes CDR1 LGHNT and CDR2 FRNRAP. The V and J ends lost 1 base and 5 bases, in that order; junction bases with no gene match: 2.

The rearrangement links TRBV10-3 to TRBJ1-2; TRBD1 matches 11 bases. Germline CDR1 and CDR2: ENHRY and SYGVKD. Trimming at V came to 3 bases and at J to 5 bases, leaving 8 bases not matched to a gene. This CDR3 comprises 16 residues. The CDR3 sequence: CAISEGGQGAKYGYTF. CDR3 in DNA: TGTGCCATCAGTGAAGGAGGACAGGGGGCCAAGTATGGCTACACCTTC.

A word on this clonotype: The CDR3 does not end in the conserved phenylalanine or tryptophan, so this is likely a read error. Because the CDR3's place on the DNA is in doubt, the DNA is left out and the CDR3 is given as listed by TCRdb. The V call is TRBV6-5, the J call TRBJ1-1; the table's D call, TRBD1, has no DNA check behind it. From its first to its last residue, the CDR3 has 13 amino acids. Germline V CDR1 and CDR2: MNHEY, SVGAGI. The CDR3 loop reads CASSSPPGQILYV.

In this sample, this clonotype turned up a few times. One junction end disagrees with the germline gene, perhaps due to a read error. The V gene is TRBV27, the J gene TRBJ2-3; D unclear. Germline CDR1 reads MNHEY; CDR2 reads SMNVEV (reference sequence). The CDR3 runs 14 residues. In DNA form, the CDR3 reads TGTGCCAGTAGTTTGAGGACCTCCGGGGATACGCAGTATTTT. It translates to CASSLRTSGDTQYF.

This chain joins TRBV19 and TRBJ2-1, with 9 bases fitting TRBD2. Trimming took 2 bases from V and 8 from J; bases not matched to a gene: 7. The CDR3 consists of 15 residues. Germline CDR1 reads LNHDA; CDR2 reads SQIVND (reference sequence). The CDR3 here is CASSIMREGLDEQFF. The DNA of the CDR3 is TGTGCCAGTAGTATAATGCGGGAGGGACTTGATGAGCAGTTCTTC.

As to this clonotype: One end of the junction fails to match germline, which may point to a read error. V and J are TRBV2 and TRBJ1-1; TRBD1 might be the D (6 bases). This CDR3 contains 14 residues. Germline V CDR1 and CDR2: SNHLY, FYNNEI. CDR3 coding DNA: TGTGCCAGCAGGTATCCTGGACAGAACACTGAAGCTTCCTTT. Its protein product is CASRYPGQNTEASF. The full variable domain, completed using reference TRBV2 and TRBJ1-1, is EPEVTQTPSHQVTQMGQEVILRCVPISNHLYFYWYRQILGQKVEFLVSFYNNEISEKSEIFDDQFSVERPDGSNFTLKIRSTKLEDSAMYFCASRYPGQNTEASFGQGTRLTVV.

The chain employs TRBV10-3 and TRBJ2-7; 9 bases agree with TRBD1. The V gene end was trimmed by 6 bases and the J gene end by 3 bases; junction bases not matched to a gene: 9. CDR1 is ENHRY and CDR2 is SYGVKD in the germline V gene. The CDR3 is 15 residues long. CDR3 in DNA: TGTGCCATCAGGGGACAGGGAGGGCGAGACTACGAGCAGTACTTC. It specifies CAIRGQGGRDYEQYF.

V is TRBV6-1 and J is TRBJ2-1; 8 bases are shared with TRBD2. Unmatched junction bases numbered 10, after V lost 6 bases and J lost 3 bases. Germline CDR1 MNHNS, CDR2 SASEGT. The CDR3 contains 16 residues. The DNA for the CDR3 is TGTGCCAGCAGGGCAGGCCGGAGCGGGGGCTACAATGAGCAGTTCTTC. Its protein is CASRAGRSGGYNEQFF.

CDR3 in amino acids: CSVQADPYEQYF. The CDR3 DNA sequence: TGCAGCGTTCAAGCGGATCCCTACGAGCAGTACTTC. This rearrangement joins TRBV29-1 to TRBJ2-7; D may be TRBD2 (5 bases). Germline assignment: CDR1 SQVTM and CDR2 ANQGSEA. V lost 5 bases to trimming and J lost 2 bases, with 10 bases between them. This CDR3 has 12 amino acids.

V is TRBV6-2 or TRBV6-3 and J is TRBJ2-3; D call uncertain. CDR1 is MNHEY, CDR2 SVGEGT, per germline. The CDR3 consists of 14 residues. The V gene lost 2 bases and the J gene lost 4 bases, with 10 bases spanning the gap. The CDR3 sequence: CASSYTGRPDTQYF. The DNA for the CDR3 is TGTGCCAGCAGTTACACCGGACGGCCAGATACGCAGTATTTT.

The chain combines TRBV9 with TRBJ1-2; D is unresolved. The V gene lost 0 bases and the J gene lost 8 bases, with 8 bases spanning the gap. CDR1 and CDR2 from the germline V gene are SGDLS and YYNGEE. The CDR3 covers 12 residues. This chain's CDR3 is CASSVGTRGYTF. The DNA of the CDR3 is TGTGCCAGCAGCGTAGGGACGAGGGGCTACACCTTC.

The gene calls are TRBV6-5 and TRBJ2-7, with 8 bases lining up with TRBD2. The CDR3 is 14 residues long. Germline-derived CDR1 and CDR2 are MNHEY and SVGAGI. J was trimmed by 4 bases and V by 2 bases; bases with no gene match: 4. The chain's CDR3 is CASSYGSGSYEQYF. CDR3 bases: TGTGCCAGCAGTTACGGCAGCGGGAGTTACGAGCAGTACTTC.

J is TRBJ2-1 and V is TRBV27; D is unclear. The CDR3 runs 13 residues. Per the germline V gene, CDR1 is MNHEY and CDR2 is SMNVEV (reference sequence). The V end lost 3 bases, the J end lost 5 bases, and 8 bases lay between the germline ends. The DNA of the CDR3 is TGTGCCAGCAGTTTTAGGTCCCACAATGAGCAGTTCTTC. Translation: CASSFRSHNEQFF.

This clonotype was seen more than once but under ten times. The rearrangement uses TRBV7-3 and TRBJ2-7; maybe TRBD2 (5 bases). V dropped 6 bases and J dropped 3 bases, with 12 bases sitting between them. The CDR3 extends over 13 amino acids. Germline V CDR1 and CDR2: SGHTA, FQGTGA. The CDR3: CASSKGGFYEQYF. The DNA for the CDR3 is TGTGCCAGCAGTAAGGGCGGGTTCTACGAGCAGTACTTC.

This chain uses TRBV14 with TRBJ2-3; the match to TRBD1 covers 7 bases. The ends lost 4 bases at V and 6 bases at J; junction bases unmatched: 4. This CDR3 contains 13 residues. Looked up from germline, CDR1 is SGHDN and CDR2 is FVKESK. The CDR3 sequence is CASSRDRVDTQYF. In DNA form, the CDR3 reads TGTGCCAGCAGCCGAGACAGGGTTGATACGCAGTATTTT.

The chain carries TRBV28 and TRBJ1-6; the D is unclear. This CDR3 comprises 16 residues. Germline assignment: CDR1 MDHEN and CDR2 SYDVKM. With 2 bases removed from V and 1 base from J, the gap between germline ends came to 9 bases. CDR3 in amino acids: CASSLEGVSYNSPLHF. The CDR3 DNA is TGTGCCAGCAGTTTAGAGGGAGTTTCCTATAATTCACCCCTCCACTTT. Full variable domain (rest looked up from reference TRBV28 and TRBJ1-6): DVKVTQSSRYLVKRTGEKVFLECVQDMDHENMFWYRQDPGLGLRLIYFSYDVKMKEKGDIPEGYSVSREKKERFSLILESASTNQTSMYLCASSLEGVSYNSPLHFGNGTRLTVT.

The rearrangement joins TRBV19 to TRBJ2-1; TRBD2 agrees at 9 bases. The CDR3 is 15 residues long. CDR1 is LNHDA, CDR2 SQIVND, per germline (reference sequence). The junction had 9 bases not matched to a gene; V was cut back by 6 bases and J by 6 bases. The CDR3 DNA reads TGTGCCAGTAGCCCGACTAGCGGCACGCCCAATGAGCAGTTCTTC. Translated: CASSPTSGTPNEQFF.

CDR3 coding DNA: TGTGCCAGCAGTATCCTGGCAGCCTCTAGCTCCTACAATGAGCAGTTCTTC. Its translation is CASSILAASSSYNEQFF. This chain connects TRBV28 to TRBJ2-1, with D hard to call. CDR3 length: 17 amino acids. With 5 bases removed from V and 0 bases from J, the gap between germline ends came to 17 bases. In germline, CDR1 is MDHEN, CDR2 SYDVKM. Looking up the rest from reference TRBV28 and TRBJ2-1 gives the full variable domain: DVKVTQSSRYLVKRTGEKVFLECVQDMDHENMFWYRQDPGLGLRLIYFSYDVKMKEKGDIPEGYSVSREKKERFSLILESASTNQTSMYLCASSILAASSSYNEQFFGPGTRLTVL.

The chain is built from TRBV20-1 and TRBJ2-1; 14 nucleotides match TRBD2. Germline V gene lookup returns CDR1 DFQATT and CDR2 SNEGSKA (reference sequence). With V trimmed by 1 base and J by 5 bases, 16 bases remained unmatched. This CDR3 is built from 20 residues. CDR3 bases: TGCAGTGCTAGAGGGGCACGGGGGACTAGCGGGGGACCCCCTCACAATGAGCAGTTCTTC. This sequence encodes CSARGARGTSGGPPHNEQFF.

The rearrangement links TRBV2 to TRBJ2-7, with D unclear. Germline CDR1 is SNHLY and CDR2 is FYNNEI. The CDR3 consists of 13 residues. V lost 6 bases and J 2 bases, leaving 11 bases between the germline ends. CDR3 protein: CASRPGRTYEQYF. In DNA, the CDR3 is TGTGCCAGCAGACCCGGGCGAACCTACGAGCAGTACTTC.

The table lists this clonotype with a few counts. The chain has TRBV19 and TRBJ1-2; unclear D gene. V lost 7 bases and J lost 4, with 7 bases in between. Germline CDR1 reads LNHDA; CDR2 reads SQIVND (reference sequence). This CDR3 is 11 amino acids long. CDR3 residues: CASKSSYGYTF. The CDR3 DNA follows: TGTGCCAGTAAATCGAGCTATGGCTACACCTTC.

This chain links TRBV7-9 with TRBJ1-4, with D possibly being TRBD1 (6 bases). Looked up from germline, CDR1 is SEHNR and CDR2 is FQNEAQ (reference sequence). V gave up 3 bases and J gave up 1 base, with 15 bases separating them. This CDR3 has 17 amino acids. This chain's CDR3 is CASSFPQGPVTNEKLFF. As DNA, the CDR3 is TGTGCCAGCAGCTTTCCACAGGGACCAGTAACTAATGAAAAACTGTTTTTT.

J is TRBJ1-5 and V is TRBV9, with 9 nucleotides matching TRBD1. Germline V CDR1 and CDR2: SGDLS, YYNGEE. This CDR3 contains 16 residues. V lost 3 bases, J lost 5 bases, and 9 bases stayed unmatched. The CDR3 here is CASSESGTGYDQPQHF. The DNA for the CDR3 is TGTGCCAGCAGCGAATCCGGGACAGGGTATGATCAGCCCCAGCATTTT.

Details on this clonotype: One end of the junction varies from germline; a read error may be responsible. The CDR3 is CVSRSNSGLQETQYF. For the CDR3, the DNA is TGTGTCAGCAGGTCAAATAGCGGTCTACAAGAGACCCAGTACTTC. This chain uses TRBV12-3 or TRBV12-4 with TRBJ2-5; weak D call: TRBD2 (6 bases). The CDR3 totals 15 residues.

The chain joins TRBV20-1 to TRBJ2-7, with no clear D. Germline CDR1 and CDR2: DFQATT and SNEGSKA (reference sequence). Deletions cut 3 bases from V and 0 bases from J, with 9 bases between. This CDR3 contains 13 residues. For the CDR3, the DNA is TGCAGTGCTAGCCTCGTTCTCTCCTACGAGCAGTACTTC. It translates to CSASLVLSYEQYF.

The CDR3 DNA is TGTGCCTGGAGTGACCATTCGGGACCCTCCTACGAGCAGTACTTC. It encodes CAWSDHSGPSYEQYF. The chain couples TRBV30 to TRBJ2-7; D tentatively reads TRBD1 or TRBD2 (5 bases each). The CDR3 contains 15 residues. Germline V gives CDR1 GTSNPN, CDR2 SVGIG (reference sequence). The ends were cut back, 1 base at V and 0 bases at J, with 13 bases in the middle.

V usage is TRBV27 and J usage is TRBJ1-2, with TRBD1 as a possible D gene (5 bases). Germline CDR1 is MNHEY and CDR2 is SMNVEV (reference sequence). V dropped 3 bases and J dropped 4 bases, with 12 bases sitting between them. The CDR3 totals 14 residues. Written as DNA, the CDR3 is TGTGCCAGCAGTTTGGGACGGCCGTCCTATGGCTACACCTTC. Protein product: CASSLGRPSYGYTF.

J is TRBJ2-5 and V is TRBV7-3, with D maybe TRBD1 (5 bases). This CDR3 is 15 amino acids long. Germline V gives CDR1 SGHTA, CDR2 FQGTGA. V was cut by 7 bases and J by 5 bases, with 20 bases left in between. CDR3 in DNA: TGTGCCAGCACCCAAGGGATAGGGGTCTACGAGACCCAGTACTTC. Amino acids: CASTQGIGVYETQYF. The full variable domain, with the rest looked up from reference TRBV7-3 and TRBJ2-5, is GAGVSQTPSNKVTEKGKYVELRCDPISGHTALYWYRQSLGQGPEFLIYFQGTGAADDSGLPNDRFFAVRPEGSVSTLKIQRTERGDSAVYLCASTQGIGVYETQYFGPGTRLLVL.

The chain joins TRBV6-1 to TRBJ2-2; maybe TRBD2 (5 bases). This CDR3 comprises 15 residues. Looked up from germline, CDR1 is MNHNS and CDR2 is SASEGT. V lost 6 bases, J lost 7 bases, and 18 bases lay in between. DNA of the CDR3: TGTGCCAGCAGCCCCGAGGACGGGGAAGACGGGGAGCTGTTTTTT. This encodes CASSPEDGEDGELFF.